A single sample gave rise to the 24 T cell receptor beta chains below, sequenced in a study of cytomegalovirus exposure and HLA in healthy donors (dated by TCRdb to about 2017). The method behind the library was the immunoSEQ multiplex PCR assay. The multiplex PCR relied on a mix of 60 forward primers for TCR Vbeta segments and 13 reverse primers for TCR Jbeta segments. Not all clones reach the TCRdb copy of this immuneACCESS table, which keeps in-frame sequences only. Checked studies attribute under half of the gap to unresolved V genes and leave the rest unexplained. The sample profile shows around 65,000 clones; around 72% of them were found once. Of the sample, 45% to 60% is held by the ten largest clones. Sequenced sample: PBMCs. The receptors derive from a man aged 45 to 65 in good health and CMV-seropositive.

This rearrangement joins TRBV6-5 to TRBJ2-1; 9 positions agree with TRBD1. Germline V gives CDR1 MNHEY, CDR2 SVGAGI. V lost 5 bases, J lost 7 bases, and 6 bases stayed unmatched. The CDR3 loop spans 14 amino acids. The CDR3, as DNA: TGTGCCAGCAGTGCCGGGACAGGGAGGAATGAGCAGTTCTTC. Amino acid sequence: CASSAGTGRNEQFF.

This sequence joins TRBV5-1 and TRBJ2-7, with TRBD2 identical over 10 bases. Germline V gene data show CDR1 as SGHRS and CDR2 as YFSETQ. The CDR3 is 15 residues long. V shed 7 bases and J 3 bases; nucleotides not matched to a gene: 10. CDR3 bases: TGCGCCAGCGGTACTAGCGGGGTCGGTAGCTACGAGCAGTACTTC. Protein sequence: CASGTSGVGSYEQYF.

The gene calls are TRBV2 and TRBJ1-5; D unclear. Deletions cut 8 bases from V and 6 bases from J, with 8 bases between. CDR3 size: 11 residues. Germline V CDR1 and CDR2: SNHLY, FYNNEI. The CDR3 bases are TGTGCCAGCGGAGAGATTCAGCCCCAGCATTTT. Translation gives CASGEIQPQHF.

The V gene is TRBV6-4, the J gene TRBJ2-1; no clear D gene. The CDR3 is made up of 10 amino acids. Germline CDR1 reads MRHNA; CDR2 reads SNTAGT. Trimming took off 9 bases at V and 7 bases at J, with 7 bases between the two ends. CDR3 region: CARQLNEQFF. CDR3 DNA: TGTGCCAGACAATTGAATGAGCAGTTCTTC.

The chain carries TRBV19 and TRBJ2-3; D call uncertain. The CDR3 consists of 14 residues. The V gene lost 3 bases and the J gene lost 6 bases, with 13 bases spanning the gap. Germline CDR1 reads LNHDA; CDR2 reads SQIVND (reference sequence). CDR3 loop: CASSMTRPGDTQYF. The CDR3 bases are TGTGCCAGTAGTATGACGAGGCCCGGGGATACGCAGTATTTT.

The chain joins TRBV5-5 to TRBJ2-5; TRBD2 might be the D (6 bases). This CDR3 contains 14 residues. From germline, CDR1 is SGHKS and CDR2 YYEKEE (reference sequence). V gave up 1 base and J gave up 6 bases, with 13 bases separating them. This CDR3 is CASSLWGEGKTQYF. CDR3 DNA: TGTGCCAGCAGCTTGTGGGGGGAAGGAAAGACCCAGTACTTC.

This sequence joins TRBV2 and TRBJ1-3; 7 bases are a match to TRBD1. This CDR3 spans 16 amino acids. Trimming removed 6 bases from V and 1 base from J; junction bases left unmatched: 9. CDR1 and CDR2 from the germline V gene are SNHLY and FYNNEI. The CDR3 loop reads CASSKTGSFSGNTIYF. The CDR3 DNA follows: TGTGCCAGCAGCAAGACAGGGTCCTTTTCTGGAAACACCATATATTTT.

The chain recombines TRBV9 with TRBJ2-2; 9 nucleotides line up with TRBD2. In germline, CDR1 is SGDLS, CDR2 YYNGEE. V was pared by 2 bases and J by 6 bases, with 5 bases of the junction left unmatched. This CDR3 is built from 15 residues. The CDR3: CASSVGLARAGELFF. The CDR3, as DNA: TGTGCCAGCAGCGTTGGACTAGCGAGAGCCGGGGAGCTGTTTTTT.

This clone was found a few times. The chain couples TRBV19 to TRBJ1-1, with D possibly TRBD1 on 5 matching bases. This CDR3 contains 13 residues. Between the trimmed V and J ends, which lost 1 base and 6 bases, there was a span of 9 bases. The germline CDR1 and CDR2 sequences are LNHDA and SQIVND (reference sequence). CDR3 bases: TGTGCCAGTAGTATAGGCGGCAGGGCTGAAGCTTTCTTT. Amino acid sequence: CASSIGGRAEAFF.

The chain recombines TRBV5-4 with TRBJ2-5; TRBD2 agrees at 10 bases. Per the germline V gene, CDR1 is SGHNT and CDR2 is YYREEE (reference sequence). The CDR3 spans 15 residues. The V gene end was trimmed by 1 base and the J gene end by 3 bases; junction bases not matched to a gene: 3. The CDR3 DNA is TGTGCCAGCAGCTTGAAGCGGGGGGGAAAAGAGACCCAGTACTTC. Its protein product is CASSLKRGGKETQYF. Complete variable domain (other parts from reference TRBV5-4 and TRBJ2-5): ETGVTQSPTHLIKTRGQQVTLRCSSQSGHNTVSWYQQALGQGPQFIFQYYREEENGRGNFPPRFSGLQFPNYSSELNVNALELDDSALYLCASSLKRGGKETQYFGPGTRLLVL.

The rearrangement uses TRBV10-2 and TRBJ1-1, with D hard to call. Germline V gives CDR1 WSHSY, CDR2 SAAADI. V was trimmed by 0 bases and J by 5 bases, leaving 7 bases between them. The CDR3 sequence is 13 residues long. The CDR3 region is CASSESGGTEAFF. The CDR3 DNA follows: TGCGCCAGCAGTGAGTCAGGAGGAACTGAAGCTTTCTTT.

The chain employs TRBV5-6 and TRBJ1-5; 8 bases align to TRBD1. The CDR3 runs to 15 residues. The germline V gene has CDR1 SGHDT and CDR2 YYEEEE. Unmatched junction bases numbered 10, after V lost 4 bases and J lost 7 bases. CDR3 DNA: TGTGCCAGCAGCCTACAGACAGGGGTCGAACAGCCCCAGCATTTT. This codes for CASSLQTGVEQPQHF.

The J gene is TRBJ2-3, the V gene TRBV6-5; possibly TRBD1 for D (6 bases). Germline V gene data show CDR1 as MNHEY and CDR2 as SVGAGI. The CDR3 is made up of 14 amino acids. Trimming stripped 2 bases from V and 5 bases from J, with 11 bases between. In nucleotides, the CDR3 is TGTGCCAGCAGTTACCCGGCAGGGGAAGATACGCAGTATTTT. Amino acids: CASSYPAGEDTQYF.

The sample holds a few counts of this clone. The J gene is TRBJ2-7, the V gene TRBV28, with a weak D call TRBD2 (5 bases). This CDR3 has 13 residues. Trimming took off 5 bases at V and 4 bases at J, with 12 bases between the two ends. Germline-derived CDR1 and CDR2 are MDHEN and SYDVKM. Here the CDR3 DNA reads TGTGCCAGCAGTCACGGACGGACTTACGAGCAGTACTTC. This codes for CASSHGRTYEQYF. Variable domain in full (rest from reference TRBV28 and TRBJ2-7): DVKVTQSSRYLVKRTGEKVFLECVQDMDHENMFWYRQDPGLGLRLIYFSYDVKMKEKGDIPEGYSVSREKKERFSLILESASTNQTSMYLCASSHGRTYEQYFGPGTRLTVT.

This rearrangement joins TRBV27 to TRBJ2-7; D is possibly TRBD2 (5 bases). Trimming took 6 bases from V and 5 from J, leaving 20 bases between them. This CDR3 contains 15 residues. CDR1 is MNHEY and CDR2 is SMNVEV in the germline V gene (reference sequence). This chain's CDR3 is CASSPRGRAFNEQYF. The DNA of the CDR3 is TGTGCCAGCAGCCCACGGGGTAGGGCGTTCAACGAGCAGTACTTC.

The chain employs TRBV27 and TRBJ1-6; D gene unclear. Trimming cost V 2 bases and J 9 bases, with 8 bases left between them. This CDR3 region has 13 residues. The germline gives CDR1 MNHEY, CDR2 SMNVEV (reference sequence). CDR3 nucleotides: TGTGCCAGCAGTTTAGGCTCTGGTTCACCCCTCCACTTT. Its translation is CASSLGSGSPLHF.

The V call is TRBV5-4, the J call TRBJ2-1, with a weak D call TRBD2 (6 bases). The V gene lost 0 bases and the J gene lost 8 bases, with 15 bases spanning the gap. This CDR3 spans 15 amino acids. The germline gives CDR1 SGHNT, CDR2 YYREEE (reference sequence). In DNA, the CDR3 is TGTGCCAGCAGCTTGGATAGCGGCCTGAAGGATGAGCAGTTCTTC. Translating gives CASSLDSGLKDEQFF.

Of note for this clone: Germline is not matched at one junction end, which may reflect a read error. In the same sample, other DNA sequences code for this CDR3. The chain combines TRBV30 with TRBJ1-6; tentatively, D is TRBD1 (5 bases). This CDR3 has 13 residues. Germline values: CDR1 GTSNPN, CDR2 SVGIG (reference sequence). This CDR3 reads CAWSLQENSPLHF. The CDR3 DNA reads as TGTGCCTGGAGCTTACAGGAGAATTCCCCCCTCCACTTT. Complete variable domain (other parts from reference TRBV30 and TRBJ1-6): SQTIHQWPATLVQPVGSPLSLECTVEGTSNPNLYWYRQAAGRGLQLLFYSVGIGQISSEVPQNLSASRPQDRQFILSSKKLLLSDSGFYLCAWSLQENSPLHFGNGTRLTVT.

This chain links TRBV10-2 with TRBJ1-5, with D tentatively TRBD1 (5 bases). Germline CDR1 and CDR2: WSHSY and SAAADI. Trimming took 7 bases from V and 5 from J, leaving 18 bases between them. The CDR3 has 15 amino acids. This chain's CDR3 is CASTRQAGMDQPQHF. The CDR3 DNA follows: TGCGCCAGCACCAGGCAGGCAGGGATGGATCAGCCCCAGCATTTT.

In this sample, this clone turned up a few times. The chain joins TRBV7-2 to TRBJ2-1, with 10 bases lining up with TRBD1. The CDR3 extends over 15 amino acids. Germline V lookup: CDR1 SGHTA, CDR2 FQGNSA. V trimming: 5 bases; J trimming: 9 bases; junction bases outside the gene matches: 10. The CDR3 region has the DNA TGTGCCAGCAGCCTCAGGACAGGGGGATACGGTGAGCAGTTCTTC. Amino acids: CASSLRTGGYGEQFF.

This chain connects TRBV30 to TRBJ2-5; 8 positions agree with TRBD2. CDR1 GTSNPN and CDR2 SVGIG come from the germline V gene (reference sequence). The CDR3 contains 16 residues. V lost 3 bases to trimming and J lost 2 bases; unmatched junction nucleotides: 11. The CDR3 sequence is CAWSDIQLADQETQYF. The CDR3, as DNA: TGTGCCTGGAGCGACATCCAACTAGCGGATCAAGAGACCCAGTACTTC. Full variable domain (rest looked up from reference TRBV30 and TRBJ2-5): SQTIHQWPATLVQPVGSPLSLECTVEGTSNPNLYWYRQAAGRGLQLLFYSVGIGQISSEVPQNLSASRPQDRQFILSSKKLLLSDSGFYLCAWSDIQLADQETQYFGPGTRLLVL.

This clone has just a few counts. J is TRBJ1-1 and V is TRBV30; a possible D gene is TRBD1 (5 bases). The CDR3 covers 12 residues. V was shortened by 8 bases and J by 3 bases, with 13 bases between the two germline ends. Germline V gene sequence: CDR1 GTSNPN, CDR2 SVGIG (reference sequence). CDR3 residues: CARDGGYTEAFF. As DNA, the CDR3 is TGTGCCAGAGACGGGGGGTACACTGAAGCTTTCTTT.

J is TRBJ2-3 and V is TRBV9; the match to TRBD2 covers 8 bases. J lost 4 bases, V lost 3 bases, and 7 bases had no gene match. CDR1 SGDLS and CDR2 YYNGEE come from the germline V gene. The CDR3 contains 15 residues. CDR3 DNA: TGTGCCAGCAGCGACTCAGGGACTAGATCAGATACGCAGTATTTT. This encodes CASSDSGTRSDTQYF.

In its sample, this clone was seen once. The CDR3 nucleotides are TGCGCCAGCAGCCAAGATGACACCCCTGGGGCCAACGTCCTGACTTTC. Protein sequence: CASSQDDTPGANVLTF. The chain combines TRBV4-1 with TRBJ2-6; D is ambiguous. The CDR3 runs 16 residues. Germline assignment: CDR1 MGHRA and CDR2 YSYEKL. V dropped 0 bases and J dropped 2 bases, with 8 bases sitting between them.